What follows is one T cell receptor beta chain and its context. Its antigen remains unidentified. Base qualities are not provided; no much larger clone lies one nucleotide away. The CDR3 regions of human TCRbeta chains were analyzed by immunosequencing. In the authors' own workflow: TCRs in the repertoires were matched against a reference library of SARS-CoV-2-specific TCRs that had been generated with the MIRA antigen-specificity platform. Breadth was defined as the fraction of unique TCRs that were SARS-CoV-2-associated, and depth was defined as the fraction of total T cells that were SARS-CoV-2-associated. Using the MIRA data, every spike-specific TCR was mapped to the spike region that the TCR reacted to and assigned to either a CD4 or a CD8 class. Log10-transformed breadth and depth values were compared by one-way ANOVA with Sidak's multiple comparisons tests. TCRdb limited this immuneACCESS table to in-frame rearrangements with V and J called. A share of clones is missing; checked studies link under half to unresolved V genes, and the rest is unexplained. The V and J calls and the clone size are those of that table, but D and trimming were determined from the DNA. The sample table holds fewer than 120,000 clones, of which 70% to 90% were seen once. The ten largest make up less than 3.5% of the sample.

This record comes from a study of T cell responses to AZD1222 COVID-19 vaccine (dated by TCRdb to the early 2020s). Broadly, across the study: Because spike-specific TCR depth and breadth did not differ between the two schedules, AZD1222 recipients who got a second dose at roughly 4 weeks were pooled with those who got a second dose at roughly 12 weeks. A total of under 250 trial participants underwent TCR sequencing, of whom about 200 had received two doses of AZD1222 and about 25 had received two doses of the MenACWY control vaccine. Enrollment into the trials was organized by age into subgroups of 18-55, 56-69 and 70-plus years, and those subgroups contained roughly 150, 30 and 60 TCR-sequenced participants, respectively. General conclusions and limits of the study: A significant rise in spike-specific TCR breadth and depth was observed after two AZD1222 doses relative to day 0 and relative to MenACWY recipients. Only a handful of AZD1222 recipients were SARS-CoV-2 seropositive at baseline, limiting conclusions about previously exposed vaccinees. Reportedly, close to half of the unique spike-specific TCRs recognized epitopes lying outside the regions that are mutated in the B.1.351 and B.1.1.7 variants. Vaccine-associated CD4 TCRs spanned the whole spike protein, with dominant responses in regions 160-218 and 743-854. Because no samples from the day 14 peak response were available, repertoires could be characterized only after the peak T cell response. The 56-69-year group was small, and its depth increase did not reach significance, likely because of low power. Participants were mostly white British, with more females than males. The authors suggested clonal diversity may have been underestimated.

Taken with the paper, the label for time point translates to: baseline before first vaccination. The vaccinee samples were drawn from two UK trials, COV001 and COV002, one of which was a single-blind randomized controlled phase 2/3 trial testing AZD1222 (ChAdOx1 nCoV-19) in healthy adults. Trial participant PBMC samples were collected at day 0 and day 28 after the second dose for TCRbeta chain sequencing. Material: peripheral blood, obtained on day 0 of AZD1222 vaccination. The TCR sequence derives from an adult in good health.

The CDR3 in this case is CASSEALGGNTEAFF. The base sequence is TGTGCCAGCAGTGAAGCGCTTGGGGGGAACACTGAAGCTTTCTTT. This chain joins TRBV6-1 to TRBJ1-1; D gene: possibly TRBD1, on 5 matching bases. V is reduced by 0 bases and J by 1 base, leaving a spacing of 9 bases between them. CDR1 MNHNS and CDR2 SASEGT are derived from the germline V gene. CDR3 length: 15 amino acids, cysteine to phenylalanine. The sequence is cut down to CDR3 DNA, 45 bases in frame from base 1.